This T cell receptor beta chain was obtained from a study of T cells in localized non-small cell lung cancer (dated by TCRdb to 2018 to 2021). Study-wide context: Comparing tumors with uninvolved tumor-adjacent lungs, the study looked at the T cell repertoires of 200 to 250 patients with early-stage NSCLC. The mean age of the NSCLC patients was 60 to 85 years, with 130 or so men and nearly 110 women. All 250 or so NSCLC patients in the cohort were treatment-naive and had localized lung tumors that were resected.

At diagnosis, tumor, uninvolved tumor-adjacent lung and peripheral blood were collected and then preserved as a mix of FFPE and fresh-frozen material. For TCR repertoire profiling, the blood samples were analyzed as peripheral blood mononuclear cells. The research as a whole found: A median of roughly 60 of the top 100 tumor clones were detected in paired uninvolved adjacent lung, and around 30 of these tumor clones were also found among the top 100 clones of the paired uninvolved adjacent lung. Uninvolved tumor-adjacent lung showed the highest T cell clonality, higher than tumor, which suggests more focused antigenic responses in the adjacent lung. Multi-region tumor sequencing was not performed, so intratumor heterogeneity could not be excluded. Because the study design was exploratory, TCR variables were selected using unadjusted p-values without false-discovery rate correction. Longer overall survival was associated with higher blood T cell density, whereas shorter survival was associated with higher adjacent-lung clonality.

Taken from cysteine to phenylalanine, the CDR3 has 14 residues. Left in the record is the CDR3 DNA by itself, 42 bases read in frame from the first base. Based on the germline V gene, the CDR1 and CDR2 sequences are SGHTA and FQGNSA. V drops 3 bases and J drops 4 bases, leaving 11 bases in between. The immunoSEQ Assay was used to sequence TCR beta CDR3 regions from DNA. In the source study's methods: T cell density was computed as TCR beta template counts normalized to usable DNA estimated by amplifying housekeeping genes. Using the preseqR package, richness was estimated by extrapolating to 120,000 templates for tissue samples and 400,000 templates for PBMC samples. Clonality was calculated as one minus Pielou's evenness. To identify tissue-enriched TCRs, differential abundance testing was run on productive amino-acid clonotypes with a minimum total count of 5 and an alpha of 0.1. The Jaccard Index and the Morisita Overlap Index were used to measure repertoire overlap between compartments. GLIPH grouped TCR beta CDR3s together with public tetramer-defined viral CDR3s, and a viral motif had to include at least three viral sequences and also show V-gene enrichment. Entries here come from immuneACCESS through TCRdb and include only in-frame sequences with V and J called. Some clones fail to appear in such tables; in the studies checked, an unresolved V gene covers under half of the shortfall, and the cause of the remainder is unknown. Clone size and V and J calls were adopted from that table, with D and trimming inferred from the DNA. In this sample the table shows 20,000 to 25,000 clones, roughly nine tenths of which occur a single time. 13% of the sample is in the top ten clones.

Details on this clone: It has no known antigen specificity. No base qualities exist here, and no much larger clone lies one base off it.

This TCR derives from a male donor at least 60 years old with stage I lung adenocarcinoma. The specimen was peripheral blood, collected before any cancer treatment. Rearrangement joined TRBV7-2 to TRBJ2-3, with the D assignment possibly TRBD1 or TRBD2, given 5 matching bases for each. Read as DNA, the sequence is TGTGCCAGCAGCTTCCAGGGAGTCTCAGATACGCAGTATTTT. Protein translation: CASSFQGVSDTQYF.